The clone carrying this T cell receptor beta chain was observed a handful of times. These data belong to a study of T-cell reconstitution after alpha-beta-depleted transplantation in children. A library of TCRbeta sequences, prepared with unique molecular identifiers, was generated. TCRdb re-called the PCR reads through MiXCR, storing one row per CDR3 protein. The repertoire includes hundreds of thousands of distinct CDR3 sequences, roughly 13% of them detected once, and approximately 4.2% sits in the top ten. The CDR3 has 14 amino acids. The V gene's germline CDR1 is KGHSH and CDR2 LQKENI. The germline V and J ends were trimmed by 2 bases and 3 bases, with 10 bases remaining between them.

The source was PBMCs, collected from the stem cell graft. The TCR originated in a human donor who donated a stem cell graft to a child with Fanconi anemia. The chain combines TRBV18 with TRBJ1-2; D unclear. The CDR3 sequence is CASSPSITDYGYTF. The CDR3 DNA follows: TGTGCCAGCTCACCATCCATAACTGACTATGGCTACACCTTC.